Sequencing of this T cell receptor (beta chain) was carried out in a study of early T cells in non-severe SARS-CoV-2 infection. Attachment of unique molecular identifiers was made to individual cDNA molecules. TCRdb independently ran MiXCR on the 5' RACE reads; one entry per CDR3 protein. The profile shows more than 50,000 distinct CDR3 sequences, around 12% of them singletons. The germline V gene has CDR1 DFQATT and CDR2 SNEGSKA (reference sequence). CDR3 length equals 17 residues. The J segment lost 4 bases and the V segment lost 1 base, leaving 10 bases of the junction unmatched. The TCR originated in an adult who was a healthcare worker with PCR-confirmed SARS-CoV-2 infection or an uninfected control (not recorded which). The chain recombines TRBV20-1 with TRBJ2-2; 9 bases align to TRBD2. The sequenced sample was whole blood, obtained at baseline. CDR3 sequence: CSARASAGGPGTGELFF. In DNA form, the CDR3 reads TGCAGTGCTAGAGCATCGGCGGGAGGGCCTGGCACCGGGGAGCTGTTTTTT.